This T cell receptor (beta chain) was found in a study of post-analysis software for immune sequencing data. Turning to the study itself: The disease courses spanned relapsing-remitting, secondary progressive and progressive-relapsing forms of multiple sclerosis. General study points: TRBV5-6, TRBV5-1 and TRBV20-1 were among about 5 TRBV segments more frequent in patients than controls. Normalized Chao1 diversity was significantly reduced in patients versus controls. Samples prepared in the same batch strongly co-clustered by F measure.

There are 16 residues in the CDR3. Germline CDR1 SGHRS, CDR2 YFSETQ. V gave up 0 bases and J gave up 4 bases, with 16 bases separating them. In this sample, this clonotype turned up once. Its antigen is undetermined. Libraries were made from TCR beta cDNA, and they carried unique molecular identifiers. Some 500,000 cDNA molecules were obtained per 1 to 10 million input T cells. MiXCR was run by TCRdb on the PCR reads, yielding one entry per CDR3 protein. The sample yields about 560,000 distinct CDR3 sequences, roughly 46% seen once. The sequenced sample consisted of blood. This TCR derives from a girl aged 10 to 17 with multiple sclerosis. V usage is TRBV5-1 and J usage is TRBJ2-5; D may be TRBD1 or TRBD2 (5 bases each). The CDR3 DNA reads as TGCGCCAGCAGCTTGGGAGGGACGGGAAGAGGAGAGACCCAGTACTTC. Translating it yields CASSLGGTGRGETQYF.